What follows is one TCR beta chain and its context. As originally analysed: Researchers report that nucleated cell counts were estimated from reference gene primer amplification. This table comes from immunoSEQ multiplex PCR, and its TCRdb copy is limited to in-frame clones, with some not included. V and J calls and clone size are copied from that table; D and trimming were computed from the DNA. The sample includes about 71,000 clones, around nine tenths of them seen just once. This sample was included in a study of blood T cell repertoires in COVID-19. Study in general: Italy, Spain and the United States were the sources of the convalescent and acute COVID-19 samples. From T cells, B-cell-depleted T cells, or PBMCs came the material, which was cDNA or gDNA.

Trimming shortened V by 5 bases and J by 6 bases, and 12 bases separated the two germline ends. The CDR3 length is 13 residues. The germline V gene encodes CDR1 SGHRS and CDR2 YFSETQ. The V and J genes are TRBV5-1 and TRBJ1-5, with D possibly being TRBD1 (5 bases). The sample was peripheral blood. The origin of this receptor is a woman at least 80 years old with acute or convalescent COVID-19. This CDR3 reads CASRLFGGQPQHF. The CDR3 nucleotides read TGCGCCAGCAGATTGTTCGGGGGTCAGCCCCAGCATTTT.